This T cell receptor (beta chain) was recovered during a study of T cell responses to AZD1222 COVID-19 vaccine. In germline, CDR1 is SNHLY, CDR2 FYNNEI. Trimming pared 5 bases from V and 3 bases from J, leaving 12 bases between. The CDR3 is 14 residues long. Points on this clone: Its antigen is currently unknown.

The protocol was immunoSEQ multiplex PCR, while the TCRdb copy is restricted to in-frame clones and leaves out a portion. Here the sample spans some 110,000 clones, 70% to 90% being singletons. General study findings and limits: Close to half of all spike-specific TCRs reportedly target regions of the variants that are unmutated. Clonal diversity may have been underestimated, and the donors were mostly white British, with more females than males. Spike was spanned by vaccine-associated CD4 TCRs, which were dominant at 160-218 and 743-854. Increases in Spike-specific TCR breadth and depth were seen after two AZD1222 doses.

The clonotype comes from an adult in good health. V and J are TRBV2 and TRBJ2-3; D not resolved. This material consisted of peripheral blood, taken on day 0 of MenACWY control vaccination. CDR3 residues: CASSRASSTDTQYF. The DNA for the CDR3 is TGTGCCAGCAGTCGGGCCTCCTCAACAGATACGCAGTATTTT.